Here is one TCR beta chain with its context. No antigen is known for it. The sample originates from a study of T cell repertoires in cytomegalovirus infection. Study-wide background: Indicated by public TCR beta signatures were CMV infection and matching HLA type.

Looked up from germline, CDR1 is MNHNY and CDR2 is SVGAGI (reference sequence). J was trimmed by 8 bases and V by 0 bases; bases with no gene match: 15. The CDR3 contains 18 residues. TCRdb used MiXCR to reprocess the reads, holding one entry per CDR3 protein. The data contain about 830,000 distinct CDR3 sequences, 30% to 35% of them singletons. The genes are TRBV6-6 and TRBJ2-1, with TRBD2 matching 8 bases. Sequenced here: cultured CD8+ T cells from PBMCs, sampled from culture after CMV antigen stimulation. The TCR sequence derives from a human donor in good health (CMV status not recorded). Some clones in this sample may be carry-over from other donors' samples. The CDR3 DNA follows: TGTGCCAGCAGTTACTCGCCCATACGGGGGGGACCTCAGGATGAGCAGTTCTTC. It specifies CASSYSPIRGGPQDEQFF.